This T cell receptor (beta chain) was profiled in a study of shared T cell receptors in the human thymus. This clone was seen a handful of times. Produced via immunoSEQ multiplex PCR; TCRdb's table is partial and in-frame only. The sample contains roughly 710,000 clones, approximately 85% of which appear only once. Trimming removed 5 bases from V and 13 bases from J, with 23 bases in between. Germline values: CDR1 SGHVS, CDR2 FNYEAQ. CDR3 length: 14 amino acids. The sample was also linked to a second study, of human thymus T cells. That report notes: Donation came from healthy Finnish infants having corrective surgery for congenital heart defects. Thymic tissue was derived from resections collected during corrective heart surgery. Among thymic and blood repertoires, usage of V and J genes appeared biased. What related research reported was that thymic repertoires overlapped highly among unrelated individuals.

This chain uses TRBV7-6 with TRBJ1-2; D might be TRBD1 (6 bases). The receptor's source is a girl under three years old with a congenital heart defect. Material for sequencing was thymocytes. The CDR3 DNA is TGTGCCAGCAGCCGTCTCGGACAGCCTAAACGGGCCACCTTC. Amino acid sequence: CASSRLGQPKRATF.